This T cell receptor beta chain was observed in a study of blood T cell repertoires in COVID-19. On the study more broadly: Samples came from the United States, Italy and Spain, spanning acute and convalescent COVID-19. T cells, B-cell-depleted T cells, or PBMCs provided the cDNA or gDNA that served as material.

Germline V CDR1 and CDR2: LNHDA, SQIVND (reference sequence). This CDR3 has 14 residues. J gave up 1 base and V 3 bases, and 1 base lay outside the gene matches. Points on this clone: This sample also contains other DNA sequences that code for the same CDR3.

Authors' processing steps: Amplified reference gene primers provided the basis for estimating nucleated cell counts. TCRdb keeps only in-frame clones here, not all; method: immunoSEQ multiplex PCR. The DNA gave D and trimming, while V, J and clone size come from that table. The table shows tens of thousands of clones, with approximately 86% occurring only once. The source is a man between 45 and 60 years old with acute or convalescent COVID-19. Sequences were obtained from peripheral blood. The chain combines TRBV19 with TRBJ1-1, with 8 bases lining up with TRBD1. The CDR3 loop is CASSIGQGNTEAFF. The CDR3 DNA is TGTGCCAGTAGTATCGGACAGGGGAACACTGAAGCTTTCTTT.